Listed below are T cell receptor beta chains from one sample, sequenced in a study of T cell responses to AZD1222 COVID-19 vaccine. Assay used: immunoSEQ multiplex PCR; TCRdb lists only in-frame clones, some missing. The sample carries 73,000 or so clones, about four fifths recorded once. Sequenced here: peripheral blood, sampled on day 0 of AZD1222 vaccination. Source of these receptors: an adult in good health. The CDR3 runs from the conserved cysteine through the conserved F or W. The order of the fields is J gene, D gene, V gene, clone size, CDR3 protein, CDR3 DNA. D genes are given only for firm matches. Only part of the rows carry a size: once, few, many, or a class if the clone is expanded.

J: TRBJ2-7; D: TRBD2; V: TRBV10-3; size: NA; CDR3: CAIRTSGSSYEQYF; DNA: TGTGCCATCAGGACTAGCGGGAGCTCCTACGAGCAGTACTTC
J: TRBJ1-5; D: TRBD1; V: TRBV27; size: once; CDR3: CASSSLTGGGNQPQHF; DNA: TGTGCCAGCAGTTCATTGACAGGGGGCGGCAATCAGCCCCAGCATTTT
J: TRBJ1-5; D: NA; V: TRBV7-8; size: NA; CDR3: CASSLERGGGQPQHF; DNA: TGTGCCAGCAGCTTAGAACGCGGGGGAGGTCAGCCCCAGCATTTT
J: TRBJ1-4; D: NA; V: TRBV28; size: NA; CDR3: CASSDPGEANEKLFF; DNA: TGTGCCAGCAGTGATCCAGGGGAAGCTAATGAAAAACTGTTTTTT
J: TRBJ1-4; D: TRBD1; V: TRBV12-5; size: NA; CDR3: CASGLELGQGSFRGEKLFF; DNA: TGTGCTAGTGGTTTGGAATTAGGACAGGGATCCTTCCGGGGTGAAAAACTGTTTTTT
J: TRBJ2-1; D: TRBD1; V: TRBV11-3; size: NA; CDR3: CASSNPGQGANEQFF; DNA: TGTGCCAGCAGCAATCCGGGACAGGGGGCCAATGAGCAGTTCTTC
J: TRBJ1-3; D: NA; V: TRBV5-1; size: NA; CDR3: CASSLTWGSGNTIYF; DNA: TGCGCCAGCAGCTTGACGTGGGGGTCTGGAAACACCATATATTTT
J: TRBJ2-1; D: TRBD1; V: TRBV11-2; size: NA; CDR3: CASSLIQGSHNEQFF; DNA: TGTGCCAGCAGCTTAATACAGGGGTCCCACAATGAGCAGTTCTTC
J: TRBJ2-2; D: NA; V: TRBV9; size: NA; CDR3: CASSPPDRVNTGELFF; DNA: TGTGCCAGCAGCCCCCCGGACAGAGTTAACACCGGGGAGCTGTTTTTT
J: TRBJ1-1; D: NA; V: TRBV7-6; size: NA; CDR3: CASSFDPYTESFF; DNA: TGTGCCAGCAGCTTTGACCCTTACACTGAATCTTTCTTT
J: TRBJ2-2; D: NA; V: TRBV10-3; size: NA; CDR3: CAISEPREAGELFF; DNA: TGTGCCATCAGTGAGCCCAGGGAAGCCGGGGAGCTGTTTTTT
J: TRBJ2-7; D: TRBD2; V: TRBV5-1; size: NA; CDR3: CASSLTSGGAPEQYF; DNA: TGCGCCAGCAGCCTGACTAGCGGGGGGGCCCCGGAGCAGTACTTC
J: TRBJ2-1; D: NA; V: TRBV7-3; size: NA; CDR3: CASSPSQGPFNEQFF; DNA: TGTGCCAGCAGCCCCTCACAAGGGCCCTTTAATGAGCAGTTCTTC
J: TRBJ1-3; D: NA; V: TRBV7-9; size: NA; CDR3: CASSPTGGGWGNTIYF; DNA: TGTGCCAGCAGCCCGACCGGCGGCGGCTGGGGAAACACCATATATTTT
J: TRBJ2-3; D: NA; V: TRBV6-5; size: NA; CDR3: CASSYSSRRTTDTQYF; DNA: TGTGCCAGCAGTTACTCAAGCCGACGTACCACAGATACGCAGTATTTT
J: TRBJ1-1; D: NA; V: TRBV2; size: NA; CDR3: CASSEGRRTEAFF; DNA: TGTGCCAGCAGTGAAGGAAGGAGGACTGAAGCTTTCTTT
J: TRBJ1-2; D: NA; V: TRBV5-4; size: NA; CDR3: CASSRRDGDYGYTF; DNA: TGTGCCAGCAGTCGCCGGGACGGAGACTATGGCTACACCTTC
J: TRBJ1-2; D: NA; V: TRBV3-1/TRBV3-2; size: NA; CDR3: CASSTGTGYGYTF; DNA: TGTGCCAGCTCAACCGGGACCGGGTATGGCTACACCTTC
J: TRBJ1-2; D: NA; V: TRBV10-3; size: NA; CDR3: CAIHEGWIGGNYGYTF; DNA: TGTGCCATCCATGAGGGTTGGATTGGGGGTAACTATGGCTACACCTTC
J: TRBJ2-3; D: TRBD2; V: TRBV7-8; size: NA; CDR3: CASSLRPPRTSGGTDTQYF; DNA: TGTGCCAGCAGCTTAAGGCCCCCCCGGACTAGCGGGGGCACAGATACGCAGTATTTT
J: TRBJ1-1; D: NA; V: TRBV10-2; size: NA; CDR3: CASSEFSTLNTEAFF; DNA: TGCGCCAGCAGTGAGTTCTCCACACTGAACACTGAAGCTTTCTTT
J: TRBJ1-5; D: NA; V: TRBV19; size: once; CDR3: CASSITGGRQPQHF; DNA: TGTGCCAGTAGTATCACGGGGGGCAGACAGCCCCAGCATTTT
J: TRBJ2-2; D: NA; V: TRBV3-1/TRBV3-2; size: few; CDR3: CASSPTGYTGELFF; DNA: TGTGCCAGCAGTCCAACAGGGTACACCGGGGAGCTGTTTTTT
J: TRBJ1-2; D: NA; V: TRBV4-1; size: NA; CDR3: CASQGRSYGYTF; DNA: TGCGCCAGTCAGGGACGATCCTATGGCTACACCTTC
J: TRBJ2-5; D: TRBD1; V: TRBV24-1; size: NA; CDR3: CATSDSTGHWETQYF; DNA: TGTGCCACCAGTGATTCGACAGGGCACTGGGAGACCCAGTACTTC
J: TRBJ1-2; D: NA; V: TRBV2; size: NA; CDR3: CASSERYGYTF; DNA: TGTGCCAGCAGTGAACGCTATGGCTACACCTTC
J: TRBJ1-6; D: NA; V: TRBV7-6; size: NA; CDR3: CASRDLTGRDNSPLHF; DNA: TGTGCCAGCAGGGACCTAACGGGCAGGGATAATTCACCCCTCCACTTT
J: TRBJ2-5; D: TRBD2; V: TRBV5-1; size: NA; CDR3: CASSPGLAQETQYF; DNA: TGCGCCAGCAGCCCGGGACTAGCGCAAGAGACCCAGTACTTC
J: TRBJ1-2; D: NA; V: TRBV6-5; size: NA; CDR3: CASSLDRAREGYTF; DNA: TGTGCCAGCAGTCTGGACAGAGCTAGGGAGGGCTACACCTTC